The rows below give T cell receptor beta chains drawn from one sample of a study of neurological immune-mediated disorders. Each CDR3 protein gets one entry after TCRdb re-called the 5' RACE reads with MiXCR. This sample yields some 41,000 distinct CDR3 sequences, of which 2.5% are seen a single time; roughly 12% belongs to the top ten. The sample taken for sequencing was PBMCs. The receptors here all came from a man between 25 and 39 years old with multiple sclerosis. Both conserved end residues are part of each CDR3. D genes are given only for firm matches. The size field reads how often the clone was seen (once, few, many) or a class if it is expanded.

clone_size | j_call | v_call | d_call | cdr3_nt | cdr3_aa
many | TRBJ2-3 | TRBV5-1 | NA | TGCGCCTCCCGCCGGGGGCGCACAGATACGCAGTATTTT | CASRRGRTDTQYF
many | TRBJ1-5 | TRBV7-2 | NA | TGTGCCAGCAGCTTAGATCTGGAGCCCCAGCATTTT | CASSLDLEPQHF
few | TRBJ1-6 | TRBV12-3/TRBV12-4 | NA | TGTGCCAGCAGCTTACAGGATTCACCCCTCCACTTT | CASSLQDSPLHF
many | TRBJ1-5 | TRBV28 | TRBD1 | TGTGCCAGCAGTCTAACGGGACAGCGTAATCAGCCCCAGCATTTT | CASSLTGQRNQPQHF
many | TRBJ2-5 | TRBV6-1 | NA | TGTGCCAGCAGTGAAGAGTCAGGGGGGCCAGAGACCCAGTACTTC | CASSEESGGPETQYF
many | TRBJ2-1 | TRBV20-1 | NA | TGCAGTGCTAGAGACACACGCTACAATGAGCAGTTCTTC | CSARDTRYNEQFF
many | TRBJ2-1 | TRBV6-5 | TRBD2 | TGTGCCAGCAGCTCCACTAGCGGGCCTTACAATGAGCAGTTCTTC | CASSSTSGPYNEQFF
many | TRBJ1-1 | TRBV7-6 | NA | TGTGCCAGCAGCTTAGCCGTGGCAGGAACAACTGAAGCTTTCTTT | CASSLAVAGTTEAFF
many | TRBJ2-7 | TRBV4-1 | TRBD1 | TGCGCCAGCAGCCAGGAACAGGGGTCCATCTACGAGCAGTACTTC | CASSQEQGSIYEQYF
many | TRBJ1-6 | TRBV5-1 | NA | TGCGCCAGCAGCTTGGCCGGGACAAATTCACCCCTCCACTTT | CASSLAGTNSPLHF
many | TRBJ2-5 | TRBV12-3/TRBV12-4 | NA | TGTGCCAGCACTTCCCCAGGACTCCTCGGGGAGACCCAGTACTTC | CASTSPGLLGETQYF
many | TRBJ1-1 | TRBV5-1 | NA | TGCGCCAGCAGCTTGGCCTTCTCGAACACTGAAGCTTTCTTT | CASSLAFSNTEAFF
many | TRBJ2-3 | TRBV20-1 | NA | TGCAGTGCCAAAACGGGGGCAGATACGCAGTATTTT | CSAKTGADTQYF
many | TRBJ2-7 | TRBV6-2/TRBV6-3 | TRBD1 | TGTGCCAGCAGCTTCGGGACAGCCATCTACGAGCAGTACTTC | CASSFGTAIYEQYF
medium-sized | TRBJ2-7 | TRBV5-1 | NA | TGCGCCAGCAGCTTGGGACGCAGCTCCTACGAGCAGTACTTC | CASSLGRSSYEQYF
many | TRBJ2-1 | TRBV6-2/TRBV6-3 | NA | TGTGCCAGCAGTGAACACGGGGCCACTCTCTACAATGAGCAGTTCTTC | CASSEHGATLYNEQFF
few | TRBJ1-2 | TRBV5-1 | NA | TGCGCCAGCACGGGGGGGGAAGGACAGCATGGCTACACCTTC | CASTGGEGQHGYTF
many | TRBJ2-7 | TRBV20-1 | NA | TGCAGTGCTAGAGATGCCAGACTAGGGGCGCGTGCCGAGCAGTACTTC | CSARDARLGARAEQYF
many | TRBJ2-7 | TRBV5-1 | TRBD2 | TGCGCCAGCAGCTTGTCCGGAGGTAGCGGGGGGTCTTTCTCCTACGAGCAGTACTTC | CASSLSGGSGGSFSYEQYF
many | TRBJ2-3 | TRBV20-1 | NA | TGCAGTGCTAGATTTACGTGGGGGAATACGCAGTATTTT | CSARFTWGNTQYF
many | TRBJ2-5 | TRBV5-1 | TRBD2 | TGCGCCAGCGAGGACCGGCGGGGGGAGACCCAGTACTTC | CASEDRRGETQYF
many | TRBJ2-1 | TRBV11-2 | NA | TGTGCCAGCAGCTCCAGGGTATTTGGAGACTCCTACAATGAGCAGTTCTTC | CASSSRVFGDSYNEQFF
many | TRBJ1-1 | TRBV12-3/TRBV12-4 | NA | TGTGCCAGCAGACGGGCGCCCCTGGAGACTGAAGCTTTCTTT | CASRRAPLETEAFF
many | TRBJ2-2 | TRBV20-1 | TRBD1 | TGCAGTGCCACGGGACAGGGAGATACCGGGGAGCTGTTTTTT | CSATGQGDTGELFF
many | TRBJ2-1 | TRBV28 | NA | TGTGCCAGCAGTCTTAGCGGCACCGGCAGATACAATGAGCAGTTCTTC | CASSLSGTGRYNEQFF
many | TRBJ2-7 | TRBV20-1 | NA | TGCAGTGCTAGAGTCCTCCACGAGCAGTACTTC | CSARVLHEQYF
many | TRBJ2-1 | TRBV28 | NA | TGTGCCAGCACCAGCAGGGCAGGCTCCTACAATGAGCAGTTCTTC | CASTSRAGSYNEQFF
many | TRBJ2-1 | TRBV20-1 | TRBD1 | TGCAGTGCCTTACCGGGACAGGCCTACAATGAGCAGTTCTTC | CSALPGQAYNEQFF